The present T cell receptor beta chain was sequenced within a study of blood T cell repertoires in COVID-19. Study-wide context: Whether acute or convalescent, the COVID-19 samples came from the United States, Italy and Spain. From T cells, B-cell-depleted T cells, or PBMCs came the material, which was cDNA or gDNA.

Patients of the Seattle cohort, enrolled during active infection, were followed longitudinally. V shed 6 bases, J shed 2 bases, and the junction held 6 bases outside the gene matches. Germline V gene lookup returns CDR1 MDHEN and CDR2 SYDVKM. CDR3 length equals 14 residues. On this clone: The sample has other DNA sequences that encode this CDR3 too.

Original methodology: The authors estimated nucleated cell counts from reference gene primer amplification. Clones were sequenced by immunoSEQ multiplex PCR, and TCRdb holds only the in-frame ones, with some missing. V, J and clone size derive from that table, while D and trimming were established from the DNA sequence. The table lists fewer than 450,000 clones, 88% of them singletons. The chain combines TRBV28 with TRBJ1-2; 7 bases line up with TRBD1. The sample comprised peripheral blood. This receptor was obtained from a woman aged 45 to 65 with COVID-19, enrolled during active disease. CDR3 in amino acids: CASSPPGGNYGYTF. CDR3 nucleotides: TGTGCCAGCAGCCCTCCAGGGGGGAACTATGGCTACACCTTC.